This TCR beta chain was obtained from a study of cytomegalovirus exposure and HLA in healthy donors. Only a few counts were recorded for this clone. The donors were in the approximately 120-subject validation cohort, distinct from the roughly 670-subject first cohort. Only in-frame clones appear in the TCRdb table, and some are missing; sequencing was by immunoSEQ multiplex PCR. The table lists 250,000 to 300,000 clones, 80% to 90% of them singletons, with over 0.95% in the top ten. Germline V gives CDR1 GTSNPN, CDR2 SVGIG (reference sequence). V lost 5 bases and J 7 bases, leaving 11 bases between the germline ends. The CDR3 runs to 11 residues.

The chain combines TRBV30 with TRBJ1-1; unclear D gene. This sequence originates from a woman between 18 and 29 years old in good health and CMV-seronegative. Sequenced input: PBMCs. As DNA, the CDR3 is TGTGCCTGGGAAGGAGGGAATGAAGCTTTCTTT. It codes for CAWEGGNEAFF.